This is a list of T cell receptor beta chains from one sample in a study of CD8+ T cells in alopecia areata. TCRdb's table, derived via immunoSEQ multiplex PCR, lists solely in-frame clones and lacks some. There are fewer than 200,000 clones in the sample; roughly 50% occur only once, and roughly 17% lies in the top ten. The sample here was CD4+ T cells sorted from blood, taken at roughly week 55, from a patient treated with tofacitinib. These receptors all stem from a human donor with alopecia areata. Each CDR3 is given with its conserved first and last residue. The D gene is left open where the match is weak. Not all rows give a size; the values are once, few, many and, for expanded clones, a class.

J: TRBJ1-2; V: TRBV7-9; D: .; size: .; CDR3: CASSLQGSGYTF; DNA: TGTGCCAGCAGCTTACAGGGCAGTGGCTACACCTTC
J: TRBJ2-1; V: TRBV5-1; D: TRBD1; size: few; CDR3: CASSLGTGGSLSSYNEQFF; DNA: TGCGCCAGCAGCCTGGGGACAGGGGGATCTTTGAGTTCCTACAATGAGCAGTTCTTC
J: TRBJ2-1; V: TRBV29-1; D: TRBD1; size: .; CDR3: CSVADPAGGPYNEQFF; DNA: TGCAGCGTTGCCGATCCCGCAGGGGGACCCTACAATGAGCAGTTCTTC
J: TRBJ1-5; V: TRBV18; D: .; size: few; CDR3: CASSPLRVEPQHF; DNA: TGTGCCAGCTCACCCTTACGGGTGGAACCCCAGCATTTT
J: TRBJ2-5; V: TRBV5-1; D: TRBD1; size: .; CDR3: CASKMDRGGKETQYF; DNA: TGCGCCAGCAAAATGGACAGGGGAGGGAAAGAGACCCAGTACTTC
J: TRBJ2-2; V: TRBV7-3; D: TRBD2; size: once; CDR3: CASSPGLAGANTGELFF; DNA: TGTGCCAGCAGCCCCGGGCTAGCGGGGGCAAACACCGGGGAGCTGTTTTTT
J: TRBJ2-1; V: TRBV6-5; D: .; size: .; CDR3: CASSYHNEQFF; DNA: TGTGCCAGCAGTTACCACAATGAGCAGTTCTTC
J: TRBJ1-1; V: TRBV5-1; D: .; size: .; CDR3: CASRSGTVNTEAFF; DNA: TGCGCCAGCAGATCCGGGACCGTTAACACTGAAGCTTTCTTT
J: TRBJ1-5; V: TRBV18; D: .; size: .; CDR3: CASSPLAAAGPNQPQHF; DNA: TGTGCCAGCTCACCCTTAGCTGCGGCAGGCCCCAATCAGCCCCAGCATTTT
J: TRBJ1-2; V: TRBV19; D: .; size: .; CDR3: CASNDPGGSHGSYGYTF; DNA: TGTGCCAGTAATGACCCGGGGGGATCCCACGGAAGCTATGGCTACACCTTC
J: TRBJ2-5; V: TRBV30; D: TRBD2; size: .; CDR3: CAWSGIAGKATQYF; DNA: TGTGCCTGGAGTGGAATAGCGGGGAAAGCGACCCAGTACTTC
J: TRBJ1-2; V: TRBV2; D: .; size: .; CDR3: CASSRDSYGYTF; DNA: TGTGCCAGCAGTCGGGATTCCTATGGCTACACCTTC
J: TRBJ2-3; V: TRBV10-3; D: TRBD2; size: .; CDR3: CAIRRGGTDTQYF; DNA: TGTGCCATCAGACGGGGGGGCACAGATACGCAGTATTTT
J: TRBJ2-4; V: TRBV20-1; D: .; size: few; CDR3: CSASPGEIQYF; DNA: TGCAGTGCTAGCCCGGGGGAGATTCAGTACTTC
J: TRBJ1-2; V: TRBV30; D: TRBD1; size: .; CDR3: CAWSRGTGYGYTF; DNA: TGTGCCTGGAGCCGTGGGACAGGGTATGGCTACACCTTC
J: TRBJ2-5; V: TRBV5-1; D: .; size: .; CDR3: CASSLVSGLRETQYF; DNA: TGCGCCAGCAGCTTGGTCTCGGGTTTGAGGGAGACCCAGTACTTC
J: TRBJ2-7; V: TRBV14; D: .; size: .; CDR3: CASSRDRYEQYF; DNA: TGTGCCAGCAGCCGCGACAGATACGAGCAGTACTTC
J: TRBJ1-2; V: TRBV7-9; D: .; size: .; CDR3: CASSRREPAYGYTF; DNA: TGTGCCAGCAGCCGCCGGGAGCCAGCCTATGGCTACACCTTC
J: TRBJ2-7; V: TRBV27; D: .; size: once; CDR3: CASRKDRFESYEQYF; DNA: TGTGCCAGCAGAAAGGACAGATTTGAATCCTACGAGCAGTACTTC
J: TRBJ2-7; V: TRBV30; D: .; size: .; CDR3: CAWSVGGASSYEQYF; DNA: TGTGCCTGGAGTGTGGGGGGGGCGAGCTCCTACGAGCAGTACTTC
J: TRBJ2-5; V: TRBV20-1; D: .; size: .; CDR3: CSAREETQYF; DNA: TGCAGTGCTAGGGAAGAGACCCAGTACTTC
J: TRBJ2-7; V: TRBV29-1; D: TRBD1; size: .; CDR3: CSVSQDTGGWEQYF; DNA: TGCAGCGTTTCCCAGGATACAGGGGGATGGGAGCAGTACTTC
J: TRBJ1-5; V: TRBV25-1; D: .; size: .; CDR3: CASSEGGVQPQHF; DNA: TGTGCCAGCAGTGAAGGGGGAGTGCAGCCCCAGCATTTT
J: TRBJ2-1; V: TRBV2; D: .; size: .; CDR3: CASSDNEQFF; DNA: TGTGCCAGCAGCGACAATGAGCAGTTCTTC
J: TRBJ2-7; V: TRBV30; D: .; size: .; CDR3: CAWKSQATSEQYF; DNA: TGTGCCTGGAAATCCCAAGCTACTAGTGAGCAGTACTTC
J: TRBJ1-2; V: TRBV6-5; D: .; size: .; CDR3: CASGGAYGYTF; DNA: TGTGCCAGCGGAGGGGCCTATGGCTACACCTTC
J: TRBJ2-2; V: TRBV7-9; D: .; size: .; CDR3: CASQRGGNTGELFF; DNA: TGTGCCAGCCAAAGGGGTGGTAACACCGGGGAGCTGTTTTTT
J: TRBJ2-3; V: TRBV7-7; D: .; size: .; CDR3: CASSRGQPTDTQYF; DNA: TGTGCTAGCAGCCGTGGCCAACCCACAGATACGCAGTATTTT
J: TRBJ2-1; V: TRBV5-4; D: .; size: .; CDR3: CASSLGGPISDEQFF; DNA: TGTGCCAGCAGCTTGGGGGGGCCGATCTCCGATGAGCAGTTCTTC
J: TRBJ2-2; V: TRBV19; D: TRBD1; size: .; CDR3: CASSRQGTNTGELFF; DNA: TGTGCCAGTAGTCGACAGGGTACGAACACCGGGGAGCTGTTTTTT
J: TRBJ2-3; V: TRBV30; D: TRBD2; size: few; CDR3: CAWTHRGGGNTQYF; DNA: TGTGCCTGGACCCACCGGGGGGGAGGGAATACGCAGTATTTT
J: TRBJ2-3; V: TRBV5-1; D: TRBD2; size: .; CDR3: CASTILAGQNTDTQYF; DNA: TGCGCCAGCACGATCCTAGCGGGGCAAAACACAGATACGCAGTATTTT
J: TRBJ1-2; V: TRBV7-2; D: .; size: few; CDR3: CASSPGKWVYGYTF; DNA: TGTGCCAGCAGCCCCGGGAAATGGGTCTATGGCTACACCTTC
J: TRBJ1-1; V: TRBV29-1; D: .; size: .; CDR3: CSVEGMNTEAFF; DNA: TGCAGCGTTGAGGGTATGAACACTGAAGCTTTCTTT
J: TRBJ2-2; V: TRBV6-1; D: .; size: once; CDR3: CASRGQSYGELFF; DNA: TGTGCCAGCCGCGGACAGTCCTACGGGGAGCTGTTTTTT
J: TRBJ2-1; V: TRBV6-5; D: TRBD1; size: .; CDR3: CASSLGTGYNEQFF; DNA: TGTGCCAGCAGTCTGGGGACAGGGTACAATGAGCAGTTCTTC
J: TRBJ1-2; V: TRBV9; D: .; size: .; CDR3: CASSVENFPDQYGYTF; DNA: TGTGCCAGCAGCGTAGAAAACTTCCCAGACCAGTATGGCTACACCTTC
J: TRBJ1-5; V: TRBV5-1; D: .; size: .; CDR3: CASSFGGSNQPQHF; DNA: TGCGCCAGCAGCTTCGGCGGTAGCAATCAGCCCCAGCATTTT
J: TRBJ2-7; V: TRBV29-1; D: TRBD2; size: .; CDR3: CSVPTSGGRREQYF; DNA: TGCAGCGTGCCTACTAGCGGGGGGAGGAGAGAGCAGTACTTC
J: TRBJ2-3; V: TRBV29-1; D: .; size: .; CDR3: CSVDGRGASDTQYF; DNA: TGCAGCGTTGACGGCAGGGGAGCATCAGATACGCAGTATTTT
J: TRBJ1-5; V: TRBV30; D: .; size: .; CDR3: CAWSLGGNQPQHF; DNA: TGTGCCTGGAGTTTGGGAGGCAATCAGCCCCAGCATTTT
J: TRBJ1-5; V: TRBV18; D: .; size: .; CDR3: CASSPTQGIGNQPQHF; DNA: TGTGCCAGCTCACCAACCCAGGGTATAGGCAATCAGCCCCAGCATTTT
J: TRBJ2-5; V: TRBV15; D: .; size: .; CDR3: CATMQGIGETQYF; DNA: TGTGCCACCATGCAGGGGATCGGGGAGACCCAGTACTTC
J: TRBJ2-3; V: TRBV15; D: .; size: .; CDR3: CATSRESTDTQYF; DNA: TGTGCCACCAGCAGAGAAAGCACAGATACGCAGTATTTT
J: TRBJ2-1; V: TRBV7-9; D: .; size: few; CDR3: CASSLRNEQFF; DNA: TGTGCCAGCAGCCTTCGGAATGAGCAGTTCTTC
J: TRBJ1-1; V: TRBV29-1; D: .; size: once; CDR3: CSVIRDLYTEAFF; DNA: TGCAGCGTTATCAGGGACCTTTACACTGAAGCTTTCTTT
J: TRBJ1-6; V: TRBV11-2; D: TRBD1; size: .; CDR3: CASSTGTGGNSPLHF; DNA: TGTGCCAGCAGCACTGGGACAGGGGGTAATTCACCCCTCCACTTT
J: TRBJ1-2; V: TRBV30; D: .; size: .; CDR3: CAWMVGGNYGYTF; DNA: TGTGCCTGGATGGTGGGGGGCAACTATGGCTACACCTTC
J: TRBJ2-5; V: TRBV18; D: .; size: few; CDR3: CASSPNMERRETQYF; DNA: TGTGCCAGCTCACCAAACATGGAGCGTCGGGAGACCCAGTACTTC
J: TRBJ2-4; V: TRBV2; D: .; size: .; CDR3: CASSGGENIQYF; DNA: TGTGCCAGCAGTGGAGGGGAAAACATTCAGTACTTC
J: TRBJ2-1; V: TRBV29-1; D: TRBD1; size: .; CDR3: CSVIFDRGPYEQFF; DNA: TGCAGCGTTATCTTTGACAGGGGGCCCTATGAGCAGTTCTTC